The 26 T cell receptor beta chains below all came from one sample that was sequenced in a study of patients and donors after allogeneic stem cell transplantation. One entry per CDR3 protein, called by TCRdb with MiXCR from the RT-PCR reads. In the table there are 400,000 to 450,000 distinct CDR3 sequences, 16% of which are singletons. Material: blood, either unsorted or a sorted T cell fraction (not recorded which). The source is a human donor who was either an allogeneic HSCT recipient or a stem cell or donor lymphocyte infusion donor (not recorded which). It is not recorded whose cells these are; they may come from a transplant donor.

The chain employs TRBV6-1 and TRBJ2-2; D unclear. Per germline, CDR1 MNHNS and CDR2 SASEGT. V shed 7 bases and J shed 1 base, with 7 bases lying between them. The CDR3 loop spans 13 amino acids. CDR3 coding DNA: TGTGCCAGCACCTCTTGGAACACCGGGGAGCTGTTTTTT. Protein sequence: CASTSWNTGELFF.

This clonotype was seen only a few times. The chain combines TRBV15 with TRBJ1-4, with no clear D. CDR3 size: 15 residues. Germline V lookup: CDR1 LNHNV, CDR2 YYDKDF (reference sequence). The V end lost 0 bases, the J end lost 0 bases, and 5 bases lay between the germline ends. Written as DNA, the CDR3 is TGTGCCACCAGCAGAGATCAGGCAACTAATGAAAAACTGTTTTTT. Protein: CATSRDQATNEKLFF.

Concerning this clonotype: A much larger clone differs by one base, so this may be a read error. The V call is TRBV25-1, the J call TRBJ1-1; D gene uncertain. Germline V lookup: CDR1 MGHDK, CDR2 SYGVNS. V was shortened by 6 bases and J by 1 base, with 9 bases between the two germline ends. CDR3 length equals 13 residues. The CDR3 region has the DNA TGTGCCAGCAGCTTACACGCGAACACTGAAGCTTTCTTT. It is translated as CASSLHANTEAFF.

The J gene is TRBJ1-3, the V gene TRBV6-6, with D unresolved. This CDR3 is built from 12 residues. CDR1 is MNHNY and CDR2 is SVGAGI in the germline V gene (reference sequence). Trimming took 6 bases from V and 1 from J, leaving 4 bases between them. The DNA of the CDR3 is TGTGCCAGCAGACTTTCTGGAAACACCATATATTTT. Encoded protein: CASRLSGNTIYF.

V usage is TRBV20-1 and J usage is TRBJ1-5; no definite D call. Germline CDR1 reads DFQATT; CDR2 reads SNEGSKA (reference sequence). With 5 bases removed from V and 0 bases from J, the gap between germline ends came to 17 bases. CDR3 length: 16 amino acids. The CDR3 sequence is CSASRPAHLSNQPQHF. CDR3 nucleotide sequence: TGCAGTGCTTCGCGGCCTGCACACCTTAGCAATCAGCCCCAGCATTTT.

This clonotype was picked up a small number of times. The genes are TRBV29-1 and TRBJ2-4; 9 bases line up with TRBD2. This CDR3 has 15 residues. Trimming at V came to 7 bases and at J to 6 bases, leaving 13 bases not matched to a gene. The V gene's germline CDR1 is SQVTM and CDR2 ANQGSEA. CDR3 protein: CSARTSAWVRNIQYF. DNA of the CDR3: TGCAGCGCCCGGACTAGCGCCTGGGTGAGAAACATTCAGTACTTC.

The CDR3 bases are TGTGCCAGCAGCCGTCCTCCGGGACAGGGAAGCTCCTACGAGCAGTACTTC. It specifies CASSRPPGQGSSYEQYF. The gene calls are TRBV7-2 and TRBJ2-7, with 9 positions matching TRBD1. CDR1 is SGHTA and CDR2 is FQGNSA in the germline V gene. The CDR3 length is 17 residues. Unmatched junction bases numbered 11, after V lost 5 bases and J lost 0 bases.

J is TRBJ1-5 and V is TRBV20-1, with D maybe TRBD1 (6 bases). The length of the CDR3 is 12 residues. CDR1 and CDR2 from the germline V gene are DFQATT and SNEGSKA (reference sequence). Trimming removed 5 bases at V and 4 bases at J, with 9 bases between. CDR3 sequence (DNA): TGCAGTGCTCGGACAGCTAATCAGCCCCAGCATTTT. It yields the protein CSARTANQPQHF.

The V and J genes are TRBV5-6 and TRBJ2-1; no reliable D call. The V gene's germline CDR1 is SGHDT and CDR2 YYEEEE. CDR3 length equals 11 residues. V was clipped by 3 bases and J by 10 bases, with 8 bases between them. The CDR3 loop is CASSYSQEQFF. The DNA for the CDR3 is TGTGCCAGCAGCTACTCCCAAGAGCAGTTCTTC.

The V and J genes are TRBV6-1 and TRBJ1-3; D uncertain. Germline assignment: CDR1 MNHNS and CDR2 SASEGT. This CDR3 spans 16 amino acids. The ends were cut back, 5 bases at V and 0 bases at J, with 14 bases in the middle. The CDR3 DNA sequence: TGTGCCAGCAGTACCTCGGGGTTCAGCTCTGGAAACACCATATATTTT. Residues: CASSTSGFSSGNTIYF.

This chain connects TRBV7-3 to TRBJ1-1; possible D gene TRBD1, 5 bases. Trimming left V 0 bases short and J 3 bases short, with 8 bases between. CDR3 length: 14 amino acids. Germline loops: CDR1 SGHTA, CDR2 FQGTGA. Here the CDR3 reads CASSLTLGDTEAFF. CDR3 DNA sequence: TGTGCCAGCAGCTTAACGCTGGGGGACACTGAAGCTTTCTTT.

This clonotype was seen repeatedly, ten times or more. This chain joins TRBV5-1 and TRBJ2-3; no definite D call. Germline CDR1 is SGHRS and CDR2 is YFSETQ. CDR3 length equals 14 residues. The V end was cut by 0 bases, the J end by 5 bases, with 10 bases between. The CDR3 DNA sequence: TGCGCCAGCAGCTTGGGGCAGTTTAGAGATACGCAGTATTTT. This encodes CASSLGQFRDTQYF. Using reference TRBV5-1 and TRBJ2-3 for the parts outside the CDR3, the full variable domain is KAGVTQTPRYLIKTRGQQVTLSCSPISGHRSVSWYQQTPGQGLQFLFEYFSETQRNKGNFPGRFSGRQFSNSRSEMNVSTLELGDSALYLCASSLGQFRDTQYFGPGTRLTVL.

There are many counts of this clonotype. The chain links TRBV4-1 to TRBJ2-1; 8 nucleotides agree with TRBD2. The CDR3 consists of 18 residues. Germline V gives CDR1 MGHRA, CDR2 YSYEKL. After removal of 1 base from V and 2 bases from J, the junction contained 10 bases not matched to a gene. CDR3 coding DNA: TGCGCCAGCAGCCAAGTTGCATCCGGACTAGCTGCCTACAATGAGCAGTTCTTC. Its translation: CASSQVASGLAAYNEQFF.

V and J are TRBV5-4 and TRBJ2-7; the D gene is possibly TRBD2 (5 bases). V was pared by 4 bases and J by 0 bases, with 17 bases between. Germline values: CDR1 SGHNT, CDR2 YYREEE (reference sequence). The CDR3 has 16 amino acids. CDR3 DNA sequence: TGTGCCAGCAGCCTGGAGACCGGGAAAAGCTCCTACGAGCAGTACTTC. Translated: CASSLETGKSSYEQYF. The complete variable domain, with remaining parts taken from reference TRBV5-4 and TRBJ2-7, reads ETGVTQSPTHLIKTRGQQVTLRCSSQSGHNTVSWYQQALGQGPQFIFQYYREEENGRGNFPPRFSGLQFPNYSSELNVNALELDDSALYLCASSLETGKSSYEQYFGPGTRLTVT.

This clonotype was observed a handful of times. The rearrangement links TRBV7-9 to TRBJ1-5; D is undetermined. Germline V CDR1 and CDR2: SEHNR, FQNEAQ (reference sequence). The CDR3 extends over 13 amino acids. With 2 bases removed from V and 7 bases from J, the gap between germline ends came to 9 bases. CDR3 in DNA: TGTGCCAGCAGCTTAACGGCAGACCAGCCCCAGCATTTT. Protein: CASSLTADQPQHF.

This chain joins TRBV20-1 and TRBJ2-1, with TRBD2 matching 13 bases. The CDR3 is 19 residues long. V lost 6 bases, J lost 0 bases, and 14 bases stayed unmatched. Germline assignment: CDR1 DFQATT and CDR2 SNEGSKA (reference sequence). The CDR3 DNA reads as TGCAGTGCCCCTTTGACTAGCGGGGGGCCCCTGCTCTCCTACAATGAGCAGTTCTTC. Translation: CSAPLTSGGPLLSYNEQFF.

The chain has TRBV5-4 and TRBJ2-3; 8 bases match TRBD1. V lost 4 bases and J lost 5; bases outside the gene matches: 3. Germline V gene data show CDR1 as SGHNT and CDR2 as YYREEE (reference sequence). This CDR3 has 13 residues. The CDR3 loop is CASSLTGVDTQYF. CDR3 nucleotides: TGTGCCAGCAGCCTGACAGGGGTAGATACGCAGTATTTT.

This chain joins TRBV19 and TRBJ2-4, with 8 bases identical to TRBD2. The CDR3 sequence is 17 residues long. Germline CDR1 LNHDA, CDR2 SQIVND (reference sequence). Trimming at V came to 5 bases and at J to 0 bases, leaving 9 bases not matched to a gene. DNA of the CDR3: TGTGCCAGTAGTCTACTAAGCGGGAGAGGAGCCAAAAACATTCAGTACTTC. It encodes CASSLLSGRGAKNIQYF.

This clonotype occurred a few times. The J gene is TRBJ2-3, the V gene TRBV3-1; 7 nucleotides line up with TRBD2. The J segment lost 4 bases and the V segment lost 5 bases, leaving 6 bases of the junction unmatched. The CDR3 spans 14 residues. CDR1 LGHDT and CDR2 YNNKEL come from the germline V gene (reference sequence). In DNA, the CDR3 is TGTGCCAGCAGCTTTGGACTAGTTGCAGATACGCAGTATTTT. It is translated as CASSFGLVADTQYF.

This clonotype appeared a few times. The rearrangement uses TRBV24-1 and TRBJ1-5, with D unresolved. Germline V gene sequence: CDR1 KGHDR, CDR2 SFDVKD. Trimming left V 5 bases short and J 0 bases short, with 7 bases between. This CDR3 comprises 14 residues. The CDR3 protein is CATSAPYSNQPQHF. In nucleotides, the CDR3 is TGTGCCACCAGTGCCCCTTATAGCAATCAGCCCCAGCATTTT.

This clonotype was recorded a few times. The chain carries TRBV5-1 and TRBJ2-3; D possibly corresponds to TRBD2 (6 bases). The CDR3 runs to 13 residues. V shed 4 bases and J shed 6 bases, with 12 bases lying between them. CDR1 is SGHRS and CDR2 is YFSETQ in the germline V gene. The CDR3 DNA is TGCGCCAGCAGCGGGGGACTTCAGGATACGCAGTATTTT. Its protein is CASSGGLQDTQYF. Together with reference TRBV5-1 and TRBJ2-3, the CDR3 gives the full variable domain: KAGVTQTPRYLIKTRGQQVTLSCSPISGHRSVSWYQQTPGQGLQFLFEYFSETQRNKGNFPGRFSGRQFSNSRSEMNVSTLELGDSALYLCASSGGLQDTQYFGPGTRLTVL.

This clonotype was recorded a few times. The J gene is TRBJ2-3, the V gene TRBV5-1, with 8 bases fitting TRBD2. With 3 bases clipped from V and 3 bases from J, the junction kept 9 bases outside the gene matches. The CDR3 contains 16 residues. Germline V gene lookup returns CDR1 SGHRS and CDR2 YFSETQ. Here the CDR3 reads CASSWGLAGGTDTQYF. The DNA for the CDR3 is TGCGCCAGCAGCTGGGGTCTGGCGGGGGGAACAGATACGCAGTATTTT.

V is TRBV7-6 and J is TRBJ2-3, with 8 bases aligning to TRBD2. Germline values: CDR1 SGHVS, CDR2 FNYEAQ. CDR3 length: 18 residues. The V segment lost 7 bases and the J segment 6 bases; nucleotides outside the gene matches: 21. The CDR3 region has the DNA TGTGCCAGCAAGGGGAGGGTCAGCGGGGGACTAGGCGGGGATACGCAGTATTTT. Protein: CASKGRVSGGLGGDTQYF.

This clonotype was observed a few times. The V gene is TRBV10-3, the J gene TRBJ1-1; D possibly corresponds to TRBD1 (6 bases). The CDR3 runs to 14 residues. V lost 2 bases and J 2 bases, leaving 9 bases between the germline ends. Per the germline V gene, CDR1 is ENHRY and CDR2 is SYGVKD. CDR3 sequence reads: CAISEQGQNTEAFF. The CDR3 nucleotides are TGTGCCATCAGTGAGCAGGGGCAAAACACTGAAGCTTTCTTT.

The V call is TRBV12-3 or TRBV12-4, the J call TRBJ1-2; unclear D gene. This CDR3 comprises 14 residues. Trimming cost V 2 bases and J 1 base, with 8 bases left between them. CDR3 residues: CASSLFSDNYGYTF. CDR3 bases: TGTGCCAGCAGTTTATTTTCCGATAACTATGGCTACACCTTC.

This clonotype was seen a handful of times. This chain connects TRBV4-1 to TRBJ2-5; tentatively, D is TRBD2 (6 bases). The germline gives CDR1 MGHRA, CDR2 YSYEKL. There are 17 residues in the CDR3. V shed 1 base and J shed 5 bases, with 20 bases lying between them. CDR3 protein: CASSQVFGRGPRETQYF. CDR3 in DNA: TGCGCCAGCAGCCAAGTATTCGGGCGGGGTCCTCGGGAGACCCAGTACTTC.